This TCR beta chain appears in the sequencing data of a study of blood T cell repertoires in COVID-19. Study information: Acute-phase and convalescent COVID-19 samples originated in the United States, Italy and Spain. Sources were T cells, B-cell-depleted T cells, or PBMCs; the material itself was cDNA or gDNA.

Using immunoSEQ multiplex PCR, the repertoire was profiled, and TCRdb retains in-frame clones only, with some absent. The repertoire holds just under 350,000 clones, with about 90% as singletons. Germline V lookup: CDR1 LGHDT, CDR2 YNNKEL (reference sequence). CDR3 length: 16 residues. V dropped 1 base and J dropped 2; count of bases not matched to a gene: 0. Of note for this clone: The sample has other DNA sequences that encode this CDR3 too.

The V gene is TRBV3-1 (or the pseudogene TRBV3-2), the J gene TRBJ2-1, with 12 nucleotides matching TRBD2. The source material was peripheral blood. The sequence derives from a woman aged 18-29 years who had recovered from COVID-19. The CDR3 nucleotides are TGTGCCAGCAGCCAAGGACTAGCGGGAGCCTACAATGAGCAGTTCTTC. Its protein product is CASSQGLAGAYNEQFF.